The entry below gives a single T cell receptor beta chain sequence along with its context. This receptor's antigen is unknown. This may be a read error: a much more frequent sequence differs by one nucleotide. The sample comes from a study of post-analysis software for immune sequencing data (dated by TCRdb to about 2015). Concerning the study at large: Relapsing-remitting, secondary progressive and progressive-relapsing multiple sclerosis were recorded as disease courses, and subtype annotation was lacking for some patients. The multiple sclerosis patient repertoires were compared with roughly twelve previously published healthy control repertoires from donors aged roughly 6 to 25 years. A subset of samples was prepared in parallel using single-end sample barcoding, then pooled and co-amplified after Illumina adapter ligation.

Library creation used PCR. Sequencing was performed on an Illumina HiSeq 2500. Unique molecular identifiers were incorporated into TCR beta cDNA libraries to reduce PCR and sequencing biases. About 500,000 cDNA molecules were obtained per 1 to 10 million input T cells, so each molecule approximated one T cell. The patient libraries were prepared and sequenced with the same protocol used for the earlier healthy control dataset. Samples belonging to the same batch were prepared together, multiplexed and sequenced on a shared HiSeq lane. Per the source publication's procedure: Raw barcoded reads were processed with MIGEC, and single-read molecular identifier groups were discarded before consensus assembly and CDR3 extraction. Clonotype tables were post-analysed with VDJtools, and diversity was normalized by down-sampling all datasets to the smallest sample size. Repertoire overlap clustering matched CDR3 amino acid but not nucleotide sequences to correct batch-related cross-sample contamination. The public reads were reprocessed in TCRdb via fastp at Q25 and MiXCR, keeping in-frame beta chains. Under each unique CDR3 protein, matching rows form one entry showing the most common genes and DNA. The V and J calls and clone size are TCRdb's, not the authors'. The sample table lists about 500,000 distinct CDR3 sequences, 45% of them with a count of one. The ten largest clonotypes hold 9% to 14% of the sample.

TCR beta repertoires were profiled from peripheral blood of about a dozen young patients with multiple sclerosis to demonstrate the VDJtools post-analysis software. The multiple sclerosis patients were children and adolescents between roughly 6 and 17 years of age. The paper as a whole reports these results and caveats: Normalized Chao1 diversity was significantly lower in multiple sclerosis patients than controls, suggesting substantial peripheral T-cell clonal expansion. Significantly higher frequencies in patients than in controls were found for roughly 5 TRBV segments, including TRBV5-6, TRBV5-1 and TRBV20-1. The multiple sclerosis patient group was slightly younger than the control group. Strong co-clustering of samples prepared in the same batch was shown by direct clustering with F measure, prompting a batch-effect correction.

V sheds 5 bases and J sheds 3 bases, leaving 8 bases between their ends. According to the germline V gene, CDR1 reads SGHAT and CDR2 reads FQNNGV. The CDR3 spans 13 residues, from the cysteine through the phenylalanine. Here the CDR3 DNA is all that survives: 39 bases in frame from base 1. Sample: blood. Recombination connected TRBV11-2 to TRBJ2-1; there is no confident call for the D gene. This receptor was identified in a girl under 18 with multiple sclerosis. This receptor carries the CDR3 CASSIGYYNEQFF. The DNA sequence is TGTGCCAGCAGCATAGGGTACTACAATGAGCAGTTCTTC.